The present TCR beta chain was sequenced within a study of blood T cell repertoires in COVID-19. Repertoires were generated with immunoSEQ multiplex PCR, while TCRdb's copy carries only in-frame clones and drops some. Of about 210,000 clones in the sample, about four fifths were seen once. The CDR3 length is 14 residues. The germline CDR1 and CDR2 sequences are WSHSY and SAAADI. Trimming removed 3 bases from V and 6 bases from J, with 14 bases in between. The receptor's source is a woman aged 45-60 years with acute COVID-19. Sequenced: PBMCs or T cells enriched from blood (not recorded which). The chain joins TRBV10-2 to TRBJ1-2, with a tentative D call TRBD1 (5 bases). The CDR3 bases are TGCGCCAGCAGTGATGGGGGGGGTGCTAATGGCTACACCTTC. It is translated as CASSDGGGANGYTF.